Listed below are T cell receptor beta chains from one sample, sequenced in a study of technical replicates of blood from several donors. Assay: immunoSEQ multiplex PCR; the TCRdb copy retains only in-frame clones and omits some. The sample lists under 65,000 clones; 92% were seen once. The sequenced material came from PBMCs. The receptors here all came from a human donor in good health. Some clones in this sample may be carry-over from other donors' samples. CDR3s include the opening cysteine and the closing phenylalanine or tryptophan. D genes are given only for firm matches.

d_gene	v_gene	j_gene	CDR3aa	CDR3nt
NA	TRBV7-6	TRBJ1-2	CASSPSQPGGYTF	TGTGCCAGCAGCCCCAGTCAGCCCGGGGGCTACACCTTC
TRBD2	TRBV4-2	TRBJ2-5	CASSQETSGGRETQYF	TGTGCCAGCAGCCAAGAAACTAGCGGGGGGCGGGAGACCCAGTACTTC
NA	TRBV14	TRBJ1-1	CASSQAGRQNTEAFF	TGTGCCAGCAGCCAAGCGGGGAGACAGAACACTGAAGCTTTCTTT
NA	TRBV2	TRBJ1-1	CASSEEGLYRAFF	TGTGCCAGCAGTGAAGAAGGACTTTATAGGGCTTTCTTT
TRBD1	TRBV4-1	TRBJ1-2	CASSPGDRGYGYTF	TGCGCCAGCAGCCCCGGAGACAGGGGCTATGGCTACACCTTC
NA	TRBV30	TRBJ2-2	CAWVRELGGELFF	TGTGCCTGGGTTCGGGAGTTAGGCGGGGAGCTGTTTTTT
NA	TRBV6-5	TRBJ2-7	CASSSELAPGVYEQYF	TGTGCCAGCAGTTCCGAACTAGCGCCAGGGGTCTACGAGCAGTACTTC
NA	TRBV29-1	TRBJ2-5	CSVEPDEGRAQYF	TGCAGCGTTGAACCGGACGAGGGTAGGGCCCAGTACTTC
TRBD1	TRBV13	TRBJ1-6	CASSLRTGGWSPLHF	TGTGCCAGCAGCTTGAGGACAGGGGGCTGGTCACCCCTCCACTTT
NA	TRBV7-2	TRBJ1-6	CASSFSEAGGSYNSPLHF	TGTGCCAGCAGCTTCTCAGAAGCGGGGGGCTCCTATAATTCACCCCTCCACTTT
NA	TRBV7-2	TRBJ2-2	CASSLTGGAPGELFF	TGTGCCAGCAGCTTAACGGGGGGCGCCCCCGGGGAGCTGTTTTTT
TRBD1	TRBV7-2	TRBJ1-4	CASSSESGTGNEKLFF	TGTGCCAGCAGCTCGGAATCCGGGACAGGGAATGAAAAACTGTTTTTT
NA	TRBV19	TRBJ1-2	CASSAADQRGGYTF	TGTGCCAGTAGTGCGGCAGACCAACGTGGTGGCTACACCTTC
TRBD1	TRBV6-6	TRBJ1-2	CASREGQGAHYGYTF	TGTGCCAGCAGAGAGGGACAGGGGGCCCACTATGGCTACACCTTC
TRBD2	TRBV10-3	TRBJ2-5	CAISESIGRGYQETQYF	TGTGCCATCAGTGAGTCGATTGGGCGGGGGTACCAAGAGACCCAGTACTTC
NA	TRBV2	TRBJ1-4	CASSQTASAEKLFF	TGTGCCAGCAGTCAGACAGCGTCGGCTGAAAAACTGTTTTTT
TRBD2	TRBV4-1	TRBJ2-1	CASSHKAGGVNEQFF	TGCGCCAGCAGCCATAAAGCGGGAGGAGTCAATGAGCAGTTCTTC
TRBD2	TRBV7-2	TRBJ2-3	CASSLGGGGATDTQYF	TGTGCCAGCAGCTTAGGTGGCGGGGGGGCCACAGATACGCAGTATTTT
TRBD2	TRBV5-8	TRBJ2-1	CASSQSTSGYNEQFF	TGTGCCAGCAGCCAATCCACTAGCGGGTACAATGAGCAGTTCTTC
TRBD2	TRBV5-4	TRBJ2-3	CASSLGVSGGTDTQYF	TGTGCCAGCAGCTTGGGGGTTAGCGGGGGCACAGATACGCAGTATTTT
TRBD2	TRBV6-1	TRBJ2-1	CASSERPPTSGGPYNEQFF	TGTGCCAGCAGTGAACGCCCGCCCACTAGCGGGGGGCCCTACAATGAGCAGTTCTTC
NA	TRBV30	TRBJ2-3	CAWRDWSRTQYF	TGTGCCTGGAGGGACTGGAGCCGTACGCAGTATTTT
TRBD2	TRBV25-1	TRBJ2-1	CASRGTSPHNEQFF	TGTGCCAGCAGGGGGACTAGCCCCCACAATGAGCAGTTCTTC
NA	TRBV6-6	TRBJ1-2	CASRQGSGGYTF	TGTGCCAGCAGGCAGGGCAGCGGGGGCTACACCTTC
NA	TRBV29-1	TRBJ2-3	CSVATSALSTDTQYF	TGCAGCGTAGCGACTAGTGCTCTAAGCACAGATACGCAGTATTTT
TRBD1	TRBV7-9	TRBJ1-1	CASDQGGRGTEAFF	TGTGCCAGCGATCAGGGGGGCAGGGGCACTGAAGCTTTCTTT